Only a few counts were recorded for the clone carrying this T cell receptor (beta chain). Its antigen is unidentified. Primers included in the PCR were 60 Vbeta and 13 Jbeta primers. Measured with immunoSEQ multiplex PCR; TCRdb has only the in-frame clones, and not every one. The sample lists roughly 130,000 clones; roughly two thirds were seen once. J lost 2 bases, V lost 4 bases, and 10 bases had no gene match. The germline V gene has CDR1 MGHRA and CDR2 YSYEKL. CDR3 length: 16 residues. This sample is part of a study of cytomegalovirus exposure and HLA in healthy donors. Study observations and caveats: Cytomegalovirus-associated TCR beta chains were listed, numbering roughly 150.

The sequencing sample was made of PBMCs. The rearrangement joins TRBV4-1 to TRBJ1-1; 7 positions match TRBD1. This sequence originates from a woman in her thirties or forties in good health and CMV-seronegative. The CDR3 sequence: CASSPTWTGLNTEAFF. As DNA, the CDR3 is TGCGCCAGCAGCCCCACGTGGACAGGATTAAACACTGAAGCTTTCTTT.